Listed here is a single T cell receptor beta chain. The antigen is unknown. Indicated time point: newly diagnosed GD, antithyroid drugs for less than 3 months. Following extraction of RNA from PBMCs, that RNA was used to make the TCR library. This sample is drawn from a study of regulatory T cells in long-lasting Graves disease. General study results and limits: A limited number of samples was an acknowledged limitation.

Through Arm-PCR of CDR3 regions and iRepertoire HTBI primers, TCR beta libraries were built. TCRdb used MiXCR to reprocess the multiplex PCR reads, holding one entry per CDR3 protein. The data contain about 560,000 distinct CDR3 sequences, about 16% of them singletons. The CDR3 is made up of 16 amino acids. Trimming cost V 0 bases and J 0 bases, with 11 bases left between them. Germline loops: CDR1 MNHNS, CDR2 SASEGT. These data also featured in a second study, about T cells in Graves' hyperthyroidism and ophthalmopathy. As that study records: A set of HTBI primers served as the primers for a first-round RT-PCR of the TCR CDR3.

The material sequenced was peripheral blood mononuclear cells (PBMCs), taken at new diagnosis, from a patient treated with antithyroid drugs. This sequence originates from a man aged 18-30 years with Graves disease. The chain recombines TRBV6-1 with TRBJ1-1; the D gene is possibly TRBD1 (5 bases). CDR3: CASSEAQGSMNTEAFF. The CDR3 nucleotides read TGTGCCAGCAGTGAAGCGCAGGGCTCAATGAACACTGAAGCTTTCTTT.